The TCR beta chain under discussion was sequenced for a study of PD-1 blockade in classical Hodgkin lymphoma. Study results and caveats: Newly diagnosed patients reportedly had lower baseline TCR diversity than healthy donors. With respect to the repertoire differences, their causes, possibly disease activity or prior therapy, remain undefined.

The CDR3 extends over 15 amino acids. With V trimmed by 2 bases and J by 7 bases, 4 bases remained unmatched. Germline lookup yields CDR1 ENHRY and CDR2 SYGVKD. Profiled with immunoSEQ multiplex PCR; TCRdb holds only in-frame clones, not every one. The sample includes tens of thousands of clones, roughly nine tenths of them seen just once. The time point: newly diagnosed, previously untreated cHL patient sample. Magnetic depletion of unwanted cells isolated CD4+ T cells from thawed PBMCs. To note about this clone: The antigen remains undetermined.

Sequenced sample: CD4+ T cells from blood. This TCR derives from a human donor with classical Hodgkin lymphoma. The rearrangement links TRBV10-3 to TRBJ2-1; 11 bases agree with TRBD2. DNA for the CDR3: TGTGCCATCAGTGAGACCAGGACTAGCGGGAATGAGCAGTTCTTC. Its protein product is CAISETRTSGNEQFF.